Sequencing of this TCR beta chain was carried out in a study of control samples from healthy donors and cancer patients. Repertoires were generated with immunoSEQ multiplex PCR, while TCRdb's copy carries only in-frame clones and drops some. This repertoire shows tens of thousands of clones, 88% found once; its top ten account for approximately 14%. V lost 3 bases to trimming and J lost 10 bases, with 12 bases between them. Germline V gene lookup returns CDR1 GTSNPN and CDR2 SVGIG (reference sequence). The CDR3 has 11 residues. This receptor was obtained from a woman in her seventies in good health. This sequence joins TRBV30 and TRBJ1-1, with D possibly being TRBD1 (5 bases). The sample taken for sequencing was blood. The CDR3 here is CAWSREGVAFF. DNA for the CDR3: TGTGCCTGGAGCAGGGAGGGTGTAGCTTTCTTT.